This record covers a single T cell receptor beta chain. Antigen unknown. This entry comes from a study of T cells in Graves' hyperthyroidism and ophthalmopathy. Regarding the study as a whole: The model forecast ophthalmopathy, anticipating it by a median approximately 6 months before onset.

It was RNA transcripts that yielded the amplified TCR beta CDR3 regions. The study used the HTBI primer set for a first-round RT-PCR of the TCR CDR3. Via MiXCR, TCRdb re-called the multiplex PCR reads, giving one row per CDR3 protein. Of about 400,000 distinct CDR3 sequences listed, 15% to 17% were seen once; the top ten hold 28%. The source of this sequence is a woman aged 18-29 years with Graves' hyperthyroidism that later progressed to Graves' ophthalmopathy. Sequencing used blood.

The CDR3 bases are TGTGCCAGCAGCCCGGCGGCAGGAGATCGACGGGACACTGAAGCTTTCTTT. Its translation is CASSPAAGDRRDTEAFF. The V call is TRBV9, the J call TRBJ1-1; D unresolved. Trimming left V 4 bases short and J 3 bases short, with 22 bases between. The CDR3 length is 17 residues. Germline CDR1 and CDR2: SGDLS and YYNGEE.